This T cell receptor (beta chain) was identified in a study of OX40 agonist ivuxolimab in advanced cancers. Background on the study: Every patient in dose escalation had hepatocellular carcinoma, melanoma, renal cell or head and neck cancer. Checkpoint inhibitors had been given previously to 40% of patients. Three dose-escalation patients had partial responses: one with hepatocellular carcinoma and two with cutaneous melanoma.

Clones were read by immunoSEQ multiplex PCR, and TCRdb kept only the in-frame ones, dropping some. The table lists 20,000 to 25,000 clones, around 78% of them singletons, with 50% to 65% in the top ten. Germline V CDR1 and CDR2: SGHVS, FQNEAQ. V lost 4 bases and J lost 5; bases outside the gene matches: 4. There are 13 residues in the CDR3. The chain carries TRBV7-8 and TRBJ2-7; 8 bases agree with TRBD1. Sequenced material: CD4+ or CD8+ T cells sorted from blood, taken in a trial of the OX40 agonist ivuxolimab. The clonotype originates from an adult with an advanced solid tumor such as melanoma, head and neck, liver or kidney cancer. Here the CDR3 reads CASSSRTGNEQYF. CDR3 bases: TGTGCCAGCAGCTCTCGGACAGGGAACGAGCAGTACTTC. Full variable domain (outside the CDR3, taken from reference TRBV7-8 and TRBJ2-7): GAGVSQSPRYKVAKRGQDVALRCDPISGHVSLFWYQQALGQGPEFLTYFQNEAQLDKSGLPSDRFFAERPEGSVSTLKIQRTQQEDSAVYLCASSSRTGNEQYFGPGTRLTVT.